The 25 T cell receptor beta chains listed next were all sequenced from one sample in a study of metastatic and nonmetastatic thyroid tumors. TCRdb re-called the PCR reads via MiXCR. The sample carries over 9,000 clones, more than 25% recorded once. Treatment of any kind had been given to no patient before thyroid surgery. Input material: adjacent normal tissue. The receptors here all came from a male donor with papillary thyroid cancer or a benign thyroid nodule (not recorded which). Some clones in this sample may be carry-over from other donors' samples.

Details on this clone: The junction does not match germline at one end; this may be a read error. CDR3 protein: CASTDRSYNEQSF. The CDR3 coding sequence is TGTGCAAGCACTGACAGAAGCTACAATGAGCAGTCCTTC. This sequence joins TRBV27 and TRBJ2-5; perhaps TRBD1 as D (5 bases). The CDR3 consists of 13 residues. Germline V gene sequence: CDR1 MNHEY, CDR2 SMNVEV (reference sequence).

In its sample, this clone was seen a few times. A junction end diverges from the germline sequence, so it may reflect a read error. V gene TRBV6-1 combines with J gene TRBJ2-1; TRBD2 matches 10 bases. This CDR3 has 16 residues. Germline loops: CDR1 MNHNS, CDR2 SASEGT. The CDR3 is CASSSYGLADDNERFF. The CDR3 nucleotides read TGTGCCAGCAGCTCCTATGGACTAGCGGATGACAATGAGCGGTTCTTC.

V is TRBV6-1 and J is TRBJ1-2; TRBD1 aligns across 8 bases. J lost 2 bases, V lost 6 bases, and 11 bases had no gene match. CDR3 length: 16 amino acids. CDR1 is MNHNS and CDR2 is SASEGT in the germline V gene. CDR3 sequence (DNA): TGTGCCAGCAGCAGCCCGCAGGGGGCTGAAAACTATGGCTACACCTTC. Its translation is CASSSPQGAENYGYTF.

This clone is large (0.1 to 1%). The chain has TRBV6-1 and TRBJ1-2; weak D call: TRBD1 (5 bases). CDR1 and CDR2 (germline): MNHNS, SASEGT. Trimming took 9 bases from V and 2 from J, leaving 10 bases between them. The CDR3 sequence is 12 residues long. Written as DNA, the CDR3 is TGTGCCAGTGGGGGTCTCAACTATGGCTACACCTTC. It yields the protein CASGGLNYGYTF.

This clone rates as medium-sized. The chain is built from TRBV7-2 and TRBJ2-4; TRBD2 agrees at 7 bases. Germline CDR1 SGHTA, CDR2 FQGNSA. The CDR3 has 18 residues. The V segment lost 4 bases and the J segment 0 bases; nucleotides outside the gene matches: 12. CDR3 sequence: CASSSTYKRGVAKNIQYF. The CDR3 coding sequence is TGTGCCAGCAGCTCCACCTACAAGCGGGGTGTAGCCAAAAACATTCAGTACTTC.

This rearrangement joins TRBV6-5 to TRBJ1-1; TRBD1 might be the D (5 bases). The germline gives CDR1 MNHEY, CDR2 SVGAGI. Deletions cut 2 bases from V and 5 bases from J, with 6 bases between. The CDR3 extends over 12 amino acids. CDR3: CASSYGGTEAFF. The CDR3 bases are TGTGCCAGCAGTTACGGGGGTACTGAAGCTTTCTTT.

This clone was seen more than once but under ten times. The chain uses TRBV7-3 and TRBJ1-5; D not resolved. The length of the CDR3 is 16 residues. CDR1 SGHTA and CDR2 FQGTGA come from the germline V gene. Between the trimmed V and J ends, which lost 7 bases and 5 bases, there was a span of 21 bases. The CDR3 spells CASIPMAPRRDQPQHF. In DNA, the CDR3 is TGTGCCAGCATCCCCATGGCCCCGAGACGAGATCAGCCCCAGCATTTT.

As to this clone: Other DNA variants within this sample encode the same CDR3. This chain uses TRBV5-8 with TRBJ1-4; tentative D call: TRBD1 (6 bases). Germline values: CDR1 SGHTS, CDR2 YDEGEE. V was trimmed by 4 bases and J by 0 bases, leaving 13 bases between them. This CDR3 is 16 amino acids long. The CDR3: CASSPGDTTTNEKLFF. The CDR3 DNA reads TGTGCCAGCAGCCCGGGGGACACCACAACTAATGAAAAACTGTTTTTT.

Details on this clone: This likely comes from a read error, as the CDR3 has no conserved phenylalanine or tryptophan at its end. CDR3 sequence: CASSSGSSCNEQFS. Here the CDR3 DNA reads TGTGCCAGCAGTTCCGGGAGCTCCTGCAATGAGCAGTTCTCC. J is TRBJ2-1 and V is TRBV12-3 or TRBV12-4, with D possibly TRBD2 on 6 matching bases. The CDR3 is made up of 14 amino acids.

This rearrangement joins TRBV30 to TRBJ1-2; 9 bases align to TRBD1. V gave up 2 bases and J gave up 1 base; unmatched junction bases: 5. This CDR3 has 15 amino acids. Germline V gene sequence: CDR1 GTSNPN, CDR2 SVGIG (reference sequence). CDR3 region: CAWSSGTGNNYGYTF. CDR3 sequence (DNA): TGTGCCTGGAGTAGCGGGACAGGGAATAACTATGGCTACACCTTC. The entire variable domain, with the rest obtained from reference TRBV30 and TRBJ1-2, is as follows: SQTIHQWPATLVQPVGSPLSLECTVEGTSNPNLYWYRQAAGRGLQLLFYSVGIGQISSEVPQNLSASRPQDRQFILSSKKLLLSDSGFYLCAWSSGTGNNYGYTFGSGTRLTVV.

As DNA, the CDR3 is TGTGCCAGCAGTTTACGATTGGCCGACAGGGGGGTTACTGAAGCTTTCTTT. Protein: CASSLRLADRGVTEAFF. This rearrangement joins TRBV27 to TRBJ1-1; TRBD1 aligns across 9 bases. CDR3 length equals 17 residues. Germline-derived CDR1 and CDR2 are MNHEY and SMNVEV (reference sequence). Germline trimming cut 2 bases from V and 5 bases from J; bases unmatched to any gene: 12.

This clone qualifies as medium-sized. This sequence joins TRBV4-2 and TRBJ1-2; the match to TRBD1 covers 9 bases. In germline, CDR1 is LGHNA, CDR2 YNFKEQ. The V and J ends lost 1 base and 6 bases, in that order; junction bases with no gene match: 12. The CDR3 loop spans 17 amino acids. The CDR3: CASSQVGHRGPEDGYTF. The CDR3 DNA sequence: TGTGCCAGCAGCCAAGTGGGCCACAGGGGGCCCGAGGATGGCTACACCTTC.

There are a few counts of this clone. The genes are TRBV12-3 or TRBV12-4 and TRBJ1-1, with no clear D. The CDR3 has 13 amino acids. V lost 3 bases to trimming and J lost 4 bases, with 9 bases between them. The CDR3 sequence: CASSFGTATEAFF. The CDR3 DNA sequence: TGTGCCAGCAGTTTCGGAACGGCCACTGAAGCTTTCTTT.

The V gene is TRBV5-8, the J gene TRBJ2-2, with no clear D. From germline, CDR1 is SGHTS and CDR2 YDEGEE. The CDR3 sequence is 12 residues long. V gave up 5 bases and J gave up 8 bases, with 10 bases separating them. CDR3 protein: CASRVEEGELFF. CDR3 bases: TGTGCCAGCAGGGTAGAGGAGGGGGAGCTGTTTTTT.

V is TRBV19 and J is TRBJ1-1; 9 nucleotides agree with TRBD1. Germline trimming cut 3 bases from V and 0 bases from J; bases unmatched to any gene: 8. The CDR3 runs 17 residues. The germline CDR1 and CDR2 sequences are LNHDA and SQIVND (reference sequence). CDR3 sequence reads: CASSIAQGARVNTEAFF. CDR3 nucleotides: TGTGCCAGTAGTATTGCACAGGGGGCTCGGGTGAACACTGAAGCTTTCTTT. The full variable domain, its missing parts supplied by reference TRBV19 and TRBJ1-1, is DGGITQSPKYLFRKEGQNVTLSCEQNLNHDAMYWYRQDPGQGLRLIYYSQIVNDFQKGDIAEGYSVSREKKESFPLTVTSAQKNPTAFYLCASSIAQGARVNTEAFFGQGTRLTVV.

As for this clone: A junction boundary mismatches the germline segment, possibly from a read error. This sequence joins TRBV2 and TRBJ2-7; 12 bases are a match to TRBD2. This CDR3 has 15 residues. Germline assignment: CDR1 SNHLY and CDR2 FYNNEI. The CDR3 spells CASSELAGGSGELYF. In DNA form, the CDR3 reads TGTGCCAGCAGTGAACTAGCGGGGGGGTCCGGGGAGCTGTACTTC.

This clone came up many times. The chain links TRBV6-2 or TRBV6-3 to TRBJ2-7; 7 bases map to TRBD2. CDR1 is MNHEY and CDR2 is SVGEGT in the germline V gene. The V segment lost 2 bases and the J segment 4 bases; nucleotides outside the gene matches: 8. This CDR3 has 15 residues. The CDR3, as DNA: TGTGCCAGCAGTTACCTAGCAGGGACTATTTACGAGCAGTACTTC. This sequence encodes CASSYLAGTIYEQYF.

There are a few counts of this clone. The chain uses TRBV10-3 and TRBJ2-3; 8 bases align to TRBD1. CDR1 is ENHRY and CDR2 is SYGVKD in the germline V gene. This CDR3 is 14 amino acids long. V was pared by 11 bases and J by 2 bases, with 9 bases of the junction left unmatched. CDR3 sequence reads: CASQGVGNTDTQYF. The CDR3 DNA reads TGTGCCTCACAGGGGGTTGGGAACACAGATACGCAGTATTTT.

The rearrangement uses TRBV11-2 and TRBJ2-7; TRBD2 might be the D (6 bases). Trimming took off 4 bases at V and 4 bases at J, with 17 bases between the two ends. CDR1 is SGHAT, CDR2 FQNNGV, per germline. This CDR3 contains 15 residues. The CDR3 here is CASSSVLDYGYEQYF. CDR3 coding DNA: TGTGCCAGCAGCTCCGTGTTGGACTACGGGTACGAGCAGTACTTC.

By share, this clone ranks as medium-sized. This chain links TRBV2 with TRBJ2-1, with 10 nucleotides matching TRBD2. The length of the CDR3 is 15 residues. Germline-derived CDR1 and CDR2 are SNHLY and FYNNEI. Losses at the gene ends were 6 bases for V and 4 bases for J; bases not matched to a gene: 6. Here the CDR3 reads CASRATSGEYNEQFF. In DNA form, the CDR3 reads TGTGCCAGCAGAGCTACTAGCGGGGAGTACAATGAGCAGTTCTTC.

The V and J genes are TRBV5-6 and TRBJ1-1; D is possibly TRBD1 (5 bases). Germline CDR1 SGHDT, CDR2 YYEEEE. This CDR3 is 15 amino acids long. V was shortened by 4 bases and J by 4 bases, with 17 bases between the two germline ends. The CDR3 reads CASSVQVYGSTEAFF. The CDR3 bases are TGTGCCAGCAGCGTACAGGTATATGGGAGCACTGAAGCTTTCTTT.

The rearrangement links TRBV20-1 to TRBJ2-7; 7 positions agree with TRBD2. Per germline, CDR1 DFQATT and CDR2 SNEGSKA (reference sequence). CDR3 length: 12 residues. V trimming: 5 bases; J trimming: 4 bases; junction bases outside the gene matches: 5. The CDR3 coding sequence is TGCAGTGCTTGGGGCGGGAGTTACGAGCAGTACTTC. Amino acid sequence: CSAWGGSYEQYF.

The CDR3 sequence is CASTPGTRYEQYF. The CDR3 coding sequence is TGTGCCAGCACCCCGGGGACCCGCTACGAGCAGTACTTC. The V and J genes are TRBV6-1 and TRBJ2-7; D could derive from TRBD1 or TRBD2 (5 bases each). The V end was cut by 7 bases, the J end by 3 bases, with 13 bases between. The germline V gene has CDR1 MNHNS and CDR2 SASEGT. The CDR3 covers 13 residues.

By proportion, this clone is medium-sized. The V gene is TRBV30, the J gene TRBJ1-2; tentatively, D is TRBD1 (5 bases). V was pared by 0 bases and J by 7 bases, with 15 bases between. Germline CDR1 reads GTSNPN; CDR2 reads SVGIG (reference sequence). CDR3 length: 14 residues. The CDR3 spells CAWSVLGGSRGYTF. Written as DNA, the CDR3 is TGTGCCTGGAGTGTACTCGGGGGGTCCCGTGGCTACACCTTC. The whole variable domain, filled in from reference TRBV30 and TRBJ1-2, reads SQTIHQWPATLVQPVGSPLSLECTVEGTSNPNLYWYRQAAGRGLQLLFYSVGIGQISSEVPQNLSASRPQDRQFILSSKKLLLSDSGFYLCAWSVLGGSRGYTFGSGTRLTVV.

For this clone: Lacking the conserved final phenylalanine or tryptophan, this CDR3 likely reflects a read error. The limits of the CDR3 on the DNA are not certain, so only TCRdb's listed CDR3 is given. The chain recombines TRBV7-3 with TRBJ2-5. Germline V gene data show CDR1 as SGHTA and CDR2 as FQGTGA. Including both end residues, the CDR3 is 8 amino acids long. This chain's CDR3 is CAISLISA.